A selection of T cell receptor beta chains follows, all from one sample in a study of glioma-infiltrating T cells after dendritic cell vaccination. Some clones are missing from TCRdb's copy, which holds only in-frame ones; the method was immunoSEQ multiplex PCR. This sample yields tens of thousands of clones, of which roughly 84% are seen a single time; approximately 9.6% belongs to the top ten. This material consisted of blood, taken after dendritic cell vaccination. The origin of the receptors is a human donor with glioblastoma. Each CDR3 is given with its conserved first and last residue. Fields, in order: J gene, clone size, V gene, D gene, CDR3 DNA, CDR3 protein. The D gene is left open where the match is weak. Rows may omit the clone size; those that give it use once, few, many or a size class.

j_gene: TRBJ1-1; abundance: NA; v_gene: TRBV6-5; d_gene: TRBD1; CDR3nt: TGTGCCAGCAGTTACGAGTCGGGACAGCTGGGGGCTGAAGCTTTCTTT; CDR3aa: CASSYESGQLGAEAFF
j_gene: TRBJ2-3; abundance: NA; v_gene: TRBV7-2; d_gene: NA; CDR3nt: TGTGCCAGCAGCTCCCTCGGGGTCGGGGGCACAGATACGCAGTATTTT; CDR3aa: CASSSLGVGGTDTQYF
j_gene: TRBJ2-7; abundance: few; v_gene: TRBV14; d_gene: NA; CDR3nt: TGTGCCAGCAGCCGAAAGGAGTTCTCCTACGAGCAGTACTTC; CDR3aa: CASSRKEFSYEQYF
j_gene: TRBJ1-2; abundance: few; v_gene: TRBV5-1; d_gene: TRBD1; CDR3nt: TGCGCCAGCAGCCAGTCGGACAGGGGGCTGGGGTATGGCTACACCTTC; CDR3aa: CASSQSDRGLGYGYTF
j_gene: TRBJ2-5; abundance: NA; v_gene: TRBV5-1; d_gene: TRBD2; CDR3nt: TGCGCCAGCAGCCGAGCGGGGGGGCAACAAGAGACCCAGTACTTC; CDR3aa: CASSRAGGQQETQYF
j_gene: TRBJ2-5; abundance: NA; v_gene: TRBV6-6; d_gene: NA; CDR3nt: TGTGCCAGCAGTAGAGGGGAGACCCAGTACTTC; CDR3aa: CASSRGETQYF
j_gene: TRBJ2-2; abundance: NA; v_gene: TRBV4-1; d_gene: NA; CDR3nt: TGCGCCAGCAGCCACGGGGGGCAGGATACCGGGGAGCTGTTTTTT; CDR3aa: CASSHGGQDTGELFF
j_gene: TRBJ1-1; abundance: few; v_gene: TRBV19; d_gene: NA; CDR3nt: TGTGCCAGTAGTGGAATACAGGGGAACACTGAAGCTTTCTTT; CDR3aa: CASSGIQGNTEAFF
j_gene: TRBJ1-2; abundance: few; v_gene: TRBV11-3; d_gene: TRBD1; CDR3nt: TGTGCCAGCAGCTCAGAAGGACAGGGGTATAATGGCTACACCTTC; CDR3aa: CASSSEGQGYNGYTF
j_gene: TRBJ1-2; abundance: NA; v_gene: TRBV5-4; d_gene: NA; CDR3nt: TGTGCCAGCAGCACCCAGCTCGGGGGGCAAGACTATGGCTACACCTTC; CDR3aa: CASSTQLGGQDYGYTF
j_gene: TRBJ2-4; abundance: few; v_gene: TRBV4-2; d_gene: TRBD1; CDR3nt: TGTGCCAGCAGCCAAGGCGGACAGGGAGTCAAAAACATTCAGTACTTC; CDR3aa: CASSQGGQGVKNIQYF
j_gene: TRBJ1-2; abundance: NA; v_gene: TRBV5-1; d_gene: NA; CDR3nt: TGCGCCAGCAGCTGGGGGACACTCCATGGCTACACCTTC; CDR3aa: CASSWGTLHGYTF
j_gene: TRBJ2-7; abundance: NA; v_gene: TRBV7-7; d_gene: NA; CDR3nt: TGTGCTAGCAGCCCGACAGGCCCTACGGAGCAGTACTTC; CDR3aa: CASSPTGPTEQYF
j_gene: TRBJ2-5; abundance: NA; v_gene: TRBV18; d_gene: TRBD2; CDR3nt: TGTGCCAGCTCACCCGCGCGGGGGGGGAGCCACAAAGAGACCCAGTACTTC; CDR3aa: CASSPARGGSHKETQYF
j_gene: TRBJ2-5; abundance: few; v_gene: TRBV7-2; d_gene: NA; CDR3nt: TGTGCCAGCAGCTTAAACCACGGGACAAGAGAGACCCAGTACTTC; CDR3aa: CASSLNHGTRETQYF
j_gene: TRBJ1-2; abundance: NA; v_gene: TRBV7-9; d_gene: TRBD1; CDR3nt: TGTGCCAGCAGCACCCGGGACAGGGTTTGGGGCTACACCTTC; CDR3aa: CASSTRDRVWGYTF
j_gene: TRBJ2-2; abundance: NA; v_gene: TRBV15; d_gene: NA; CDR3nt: TGTGCCACCAGCAGGGAGGGGTGGCACTATATCCTAGCGAACACCGGGGAGCTGTTTTTT; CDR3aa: CATSREGWHYILANTGELFF
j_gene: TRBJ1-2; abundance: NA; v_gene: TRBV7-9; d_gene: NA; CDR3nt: TGTGCCAGCAGCTACGCTACAGGGCGAGATGGCTACACCTTC; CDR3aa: CASSYATGRDGYTF
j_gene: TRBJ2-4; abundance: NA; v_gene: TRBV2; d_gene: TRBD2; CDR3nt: TGTGCCAGCAGCTCGAGCGGGAGTAAAAACATTCAGTACTTC; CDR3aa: CASSSSGSKNIQYF
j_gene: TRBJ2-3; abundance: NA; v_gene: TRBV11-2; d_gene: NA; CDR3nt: TGTGCCAGCCTCCTGGGGCAGCTTAGCACAGATACGCAGTATTTT; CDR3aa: CASLLGQLSTDTQYF
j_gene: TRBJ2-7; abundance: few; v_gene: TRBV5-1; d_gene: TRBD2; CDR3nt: TGCGCCAGCAGCTTGGGACTAGCGAGCGAGCAGTACTTC; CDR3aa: CASSLGLASEQYF
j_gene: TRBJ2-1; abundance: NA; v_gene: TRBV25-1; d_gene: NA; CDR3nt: TGTGCCAGCAGTGCCAGGGTTGGTAATGAGCAGTTCTTC; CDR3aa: CASSARVGNEQFF
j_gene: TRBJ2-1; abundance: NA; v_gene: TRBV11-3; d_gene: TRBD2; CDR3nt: TGTGCCAGCAGCTTAGACCAACTAGCGGTAGGGGGGGATGAGCAGTTCTTC; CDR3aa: CASSLDQLAVGGDEQFF
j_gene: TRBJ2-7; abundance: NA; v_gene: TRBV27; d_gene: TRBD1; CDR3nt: TGTGCCAGCAGTTATCGGACAGGGGGCTACGAGCAGTACTTC; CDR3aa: CASSYRTGGYEQYF
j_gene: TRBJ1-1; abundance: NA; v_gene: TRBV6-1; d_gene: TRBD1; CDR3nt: TGTGCCAGCAGTGACAGGGGGTTGAACACTGAAGCTTTCTTT; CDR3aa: CASSDRGLNTEAFF
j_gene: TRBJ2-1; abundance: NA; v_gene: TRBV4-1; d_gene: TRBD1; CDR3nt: TGCGCCAGCAGCCATCAAAGGGACAGCCAAAATGAGCAGTTCTTC; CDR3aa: CASSHQRDSQNEQFF
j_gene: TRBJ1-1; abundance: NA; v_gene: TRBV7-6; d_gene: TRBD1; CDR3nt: TGTGCCAGCAGCTTAGGACAGGGTCCCACTGAAGCTTTCTTT; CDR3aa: CASSLGQGPTEAFF
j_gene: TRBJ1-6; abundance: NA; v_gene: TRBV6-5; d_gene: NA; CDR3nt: TGTGCCAGCAGTTACTCGGTCTCGGTAAATTCACCCCTCCACTTT; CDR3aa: CASSYSVSVNSPLHF
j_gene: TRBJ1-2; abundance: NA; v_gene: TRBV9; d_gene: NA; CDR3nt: TGTGCCAGCAGCGCGTCTAACTATGGCTACACCTTC; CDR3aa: CASSASNYGYTF
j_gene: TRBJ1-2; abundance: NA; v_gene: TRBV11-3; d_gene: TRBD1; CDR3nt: TGTGCCAGCAGCTTAAACAACAGGGGGCGCAGCGGCTACACCTTC; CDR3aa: CASSLNNRGRSGYTF
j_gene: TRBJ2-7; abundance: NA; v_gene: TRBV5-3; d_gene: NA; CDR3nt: TGTGCCAGAAGCTTCCCCCCAGGGGAGCACGAGCAGTACTTC; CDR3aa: CARSFPPGEHEQYF
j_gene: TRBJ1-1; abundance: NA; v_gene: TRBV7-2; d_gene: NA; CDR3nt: TGTGCCAGCAACTTAGAGTGGAGCACTGAAGCTTTCTTT; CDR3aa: CASNLEWSTEAFF
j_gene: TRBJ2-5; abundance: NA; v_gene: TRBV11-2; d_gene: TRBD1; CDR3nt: TGTGCCAGCAGCTTAGAACAGGGGGCGGCCGCGACCCAGTACTTC; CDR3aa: CASSLEQGAAATQYF
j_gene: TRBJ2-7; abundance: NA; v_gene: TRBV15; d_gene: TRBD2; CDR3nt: TGTGCCACCAGCAGAGGGCTAGCGGGGGTGGGTTACGAGCAGTACTTC; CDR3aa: CATSRGLAGVGYEQYF
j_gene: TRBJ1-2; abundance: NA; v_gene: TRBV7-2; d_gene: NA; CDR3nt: TGTGCCAGCAGCTTCACCGGGGGGGGTGACTATGGCTACACCTTC; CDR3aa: CASSFTGGGDYGYTF
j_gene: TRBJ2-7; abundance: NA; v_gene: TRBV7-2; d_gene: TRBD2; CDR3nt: TGTGCCAGCAGCATTAGCGGGGGGGAAGCCTACGAGCAGTACTTC; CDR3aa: CASSISGGEAYEQYF
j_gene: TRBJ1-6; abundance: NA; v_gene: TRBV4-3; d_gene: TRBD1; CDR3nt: TGCGCCAGCTCTGAGGGGACAGCTACCGCCCTAAATTCACCCCTCCACTTT; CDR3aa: CASSEGTATALNSPLHF
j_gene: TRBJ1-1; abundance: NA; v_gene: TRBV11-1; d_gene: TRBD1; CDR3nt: TGTGCCAGCAGCTTAGTGGGGACAGGGGCCATGAACACTGAAGCTTTCTTT; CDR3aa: CASSLVGTGAMNTEAFF
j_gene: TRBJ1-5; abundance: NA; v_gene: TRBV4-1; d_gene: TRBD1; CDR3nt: TGCGCCAGCAGCCAAAATATCCCGGGACAGGGGGCGAATCAGCCCCAGCATTTT; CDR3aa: CASSQNIPGQGANQPQHF
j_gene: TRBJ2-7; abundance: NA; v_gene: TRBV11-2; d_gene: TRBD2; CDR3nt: TGTGCCAGCAGCCCCGGGGGGAACTACGAGCAGTACTTC; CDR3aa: CASSPGGNYEQYF
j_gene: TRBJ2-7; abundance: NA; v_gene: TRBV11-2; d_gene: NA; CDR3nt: TGTGCCAGCAGCCCAGCTCGCCTAGTGTCCTACGAGCAGTACTTC; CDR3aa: CASSPARLVSYEQYF
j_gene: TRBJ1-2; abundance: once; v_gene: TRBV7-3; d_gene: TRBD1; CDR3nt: TGTGCCAGCAGCACCGGGACAGGGTATGGCTACACCTTC; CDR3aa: CASSTGTGYGYTF
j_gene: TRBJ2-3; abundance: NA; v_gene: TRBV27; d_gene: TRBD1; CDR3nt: TGTGCCAGCAGTTGGGGACAGGGGAGGGAGAGCGCAGATACGCAGTATTTT; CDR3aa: CASSWGQGRESADTQYF
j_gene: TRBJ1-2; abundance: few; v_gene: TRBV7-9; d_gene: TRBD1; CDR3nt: TGTGCCAGCAGCTCGACAGGGGGCTATGGCTACACCTTC; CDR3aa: CASSSTGGYGYTF
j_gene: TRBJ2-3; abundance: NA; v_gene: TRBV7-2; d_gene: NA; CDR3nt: TGTGCCAGCAGCTTAGAGGCGGGTACGCAGTATTTT; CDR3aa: CASSLEAGTQYF
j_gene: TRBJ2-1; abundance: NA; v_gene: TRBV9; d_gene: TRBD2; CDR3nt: TGTGCCAGCAGCGTATCGGGGGGGGAATACAATGAGCAGTTCTTC; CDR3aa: CASSVSGGEYNEQFF
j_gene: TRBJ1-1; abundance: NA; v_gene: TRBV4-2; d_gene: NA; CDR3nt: TGTGCCAGCAGCCAAGTTTCTTCATGGGGAGTGGCTGAAGCTTTCTTT; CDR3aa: CASSQVSSWGVAEAFF
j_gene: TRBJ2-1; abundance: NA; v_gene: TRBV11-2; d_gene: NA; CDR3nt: TGTGCCAGCAGCTTCGGCTCAGGGGAGCAGTTCTTC; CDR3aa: CASSFGSGEQFF